The 9 T cell receptor beta chains below come from one sample, sequenced in a study of T cell responses to AZD1222 COVID-19 vaccine. Sequenced by immunoSEQ multiplex PCR; TCRdb stores in-frame clones only, minus some. The table shows roughly 70,000 clones, with around four fifths occurring only once. The sequences come from peripheral blood, collected 28 days after the second AZD1222 dose. The origin of the receptors is an adult who received the AZD1222 COVID-19 vaccine.

This chain's CDR3 is CASQPGGAGTGELFF. The CDR3 DNA is TGTGCCTCACAGCCAGGGGGCGCTGGCACCGGGGAGCTGTTTTTT. The rearrangement joins TRBV10-3 to TRBJ2-2; 8 nucleotides agree with TRBD1. Germline-derived CDR1 and CDR2 are ENHRY and SYGVKD. The CDR3 totals 15 residues. The ends lost 11 bases at V and 4 bases at J; junction bases unmatched: 12.

This CDR3 is CASSLFGQGIIRDSPLHF. Here the CDR3 DNA reads TGTGCCAGCAGCTTATTTGGACAGGGAATAATTAGGGATTCACCCCTCCACTTT. J is TRBJ1-6 and V is TRBV13, with 8 positions matching TRBD1. V shed 2 bases and J 8 bases; nucleotides not matched to a gene: 14. Germline values: CDR1 PRHDT, CDR2 FYEKMQ (reference sequence). The CDR3 loop spans 18 amino acids. The full variable domain, its missing parts supplied by reference TRBV13 and TRBJ1-6, is AAGVIQSPRHLIKEKRETATLKCYPIPRHDTVYWYQQGPGQDPQFLISFYEKMQSDKGSIPDRFSAQQFSDYHSELNMSSLELGDSALYFCASSLFGQGIIRDSPLHFGNGTRLTVT.

V usage is TRBV6-4 and J usage is TRBJ1-2; D gene uncertain. Germline V gene sequence: CDR1 MRHNA, CDR2 SNTAGT. V was cut by 0 bases and J by 4 bases, with 18 bases left in between. The CDR3 consists of 17 residues. The CDR3 protein is CASSDSMTFHHLYGYTF. The CDR3 DNA is TGTGCCAGCAGTGACTCGATGACTTTCCATCACCTCTATGGCTACACCTTC.

This rearrangement joins TRBV19 to TRBJ2-7; 9 bases fit TRBD1. V dropped 4 bases and J dropped 1; count of bases not matched to a gene: 5. Germline V gene lookup returns CDR1 LNHDA and CDR2 SQIVND (reference sequence). There are 15 residues in the CDR3. In nucleotides, the CDR3 is TGTGCCAGTAGTACCGGGACAGGGAGTTCCTACGAGCAGTACTTC. It encodes CASSTGTGSSYEQYF.

The CDR3, as DNA: TGTGCCAGCAGCAAAAGAGAGGGACAGGGGAACACTGAAGCTTTCTTT. This translates into CASSKREGQGNTEAFF. This chain links TRBV4-2 with TRBJ1-1; 9 bases agree with TRBD1. J was trimmed by 1 base and V by 5 bases; bases with no gene match: 8. Looked up from germline, CDR1 is LGHNA and CDR2 is YNFKEQ. The CDR3 is 16 residues long.

V and J are TRBV6-6 and TRBJ1-3; weak D call: TRBD1 (6 bases). Trimming pared 5 bases from V and 2 bases from J, leaving 28 bases between. CDR1 and CDR2 (germline): MNHNY, SVGAGI (reference sequence). This CDR3 is 20 amino acids long. The chain's CDR3 is CASSPLGAGALFRPGNTIYF. The DNA for the CDR3 is TGTGCCAGCAGTCCCCTGGGGGCAGGGGCGTTATTCCGGCCTGGAAACACCATATATTTT.

J is TRBJ1-4 and V is TRBV7-6; perhaps TRBD1 as D (5 bases). Germline loops: CDR1 SGHVS, CDR2 FNYEAQ. V was trimmed by 2 bases and J by 8 bases, leaving 15 bases between them. This CDR3 is 15 amino acids long. DNA for the CDR3: TGTGCCAGCAGCTTACTGCCGAATCGGGGGGAAAAACTGTTTTTT. Its protein is CASSLLPNRGEKLFF. Using reference TRBV7-6 and TRBJ1-4 for the parts outside the CDR3, the full variable domain is GAGVSQSPRYKVTKRGQDVALRCDPISGHVSLYWYRQALGQGPEFLTYFNYEAQQDKSGLPNDRFSAERPEGSISTLTIQRTEQRDSAMYRCASSLLPNRGEKLFFGSGTQLSVL.

The chain combines TRBV5-8 with TRBJ1-5, with TRBD1 matching 7 bases. V shed 2 bases, J shed 6 bases, and the junction held 8 bases outside the gene matches. The CDR3 is made up of 15 amino acids. Germline V gene data show CDR1 as SGHTS and CDR2 as YDEGEE. CDR3 loop: CASSFGTARGQPQHF. In nucleotides, the CDR3 is TGTGCCAGCAGCTTCGGGACAGCACGGGGTCAGCCCCAGCATTTT.

The chain couples TRBV7-2 to TRBJ2-1; 9 bases are a match to TRBD1. Per germline, CDR1 SGHTA and CDR2 FQGNSA. J was trimmed by 5 bases and V by 1 base; bases with no gene match: 0. The CDR3 sequence is 14 residues long. The CDR3 loop is CASSLGTGDNEQFF. The DNA of the CDR3 is TGTGCCAGCAGCTTAGGGACAGGGGACAATGAGCAGTTCTTC.